The rows below give T cell receptor beta chains drawn from one sample of a study of cytomegalovirus exposure and HLA in healthy donors. The protocol was immunoSEQ multiplex PCR, while the TCRdb copy is restricted to in-frame clones and leaves out a portion. The top ten clones hold around 6% of a sample with about 180,000 clones, around 81% of them seen once. The sequenced sample consisted of PBMCs. The receptors were sampled from a man aged 40-55 years in good health and CMV-seronegative. Both conserved end residues are part of each CDR3.

>TRBV11-2|TRBJ1-6
CASSLDRNGVTLHF
>TRBV6-5|TRBJ1-2
CASSDGRRGYGYTF
>TRBV9|TRBJ2-5
CASSVGTGGGETQYF
>TRBV6-1|TRBJ2-7
CASSGLAYEQYF
>TRBV10-3|TRBJ1-5
CAIRADRAGQPQHF
>TRBV7-2|TRBJ2-1
CASSLGGTSPANEQFF
>TRBV5-6|TRBJ1-4
CASSPPGQGNEKLFF
>TRBV30|TRBJ2-3
CAWVRASGTSYTQYF
>TRBV10-2|TRBJ1-2
CASNSDYGYTF
>TRBV9|TRBJ1-4
CASSQGVLGEKLFF
>TRBV9|TRBJ1-2
CASSSDTGGSNYGYTF
>TRBV10-3|TRBJ2-3
CAISVGGGLGGDTQYF
>TRBV6-5|TRBJ2-2
CASSYSSSGTTGELFF
>TRBV18|TRBJ2-3
CASSPRQGGGADTQYF
>TRBV4-1|TRBJ2-7
CASSQDSWGQGSEQYF
>TRBV7-9|TRBJ2-5
CASSFGLAGDQETQYF
>TRBV7-2|TRBJ1-1
CASSLAEGVGTEAFF
>TRBV5-3|TRBJ2-1
CARSLVAGSYNEQFF
>TRBV11-2|TRBJ1-2
CASSAQGNGYTF
>TRBV5-1|TRBJ1-5
CASSLDPDSNQPQHF
>TRBV28|TRBJ1-2
CASLPTTRGNYGYTF
>TRBV19|TRBJ1-5
CASSKEGLFSNQPQHF
>TRBV7-9|TRBJ1-6
CASSLATALDSPLHF
>TRBV19|TRBJ2-1
CASSSATSGSAYNEQFF
>TRBV18|TRBJ2-7
CASSGTGWDEQYF
>TRBV5-6|TRBJ2-7
CASRRTGGTYEQYF
>TRBV27|TRBJ2-3
CASSKREGDTQYF
>TRBV28|TRBJ2-3
CASSSTGARSTDTQYF
>TRBV19|TRBJ1-5
CASRDRDFRGNQPQHF
>TRBV10-3|TRBJ1-1
CAISVQGTEAFF
>TRBV7-3|TRBJ1-1
CASSHGGGSEAFF
>TRBV27|TRBJ2-7
CASSPRDRVGEQYF
>TRBV27|TRBJ1-3
CASRLRGTAGNTIYF
>TRBV4-1|TRBJ1-2
CASSQDPSSGAGYTF
>TRBV29-1|TRBJ2-1
CSVATSGRRVEQFF
>TRBV15|TRBJ2-1
CATSGSRDRVHDEQFF
>TRBV6-5|TRBJ1-2
CASSSGGGHGYTF
>TRBV29-1|TRBJ2-7
CSVSRGQTNEQYF
>TRBV20-1|TRBJ2-4
CSARRLAGVYF
>TRBV19|TRBJ2-3
CASSIVPAGTGGLGDTQYF
>TRBV7-9|TRBJ2-7
CASSFQGGPYEQYF
>TRBV9|TRBJ2-1
CASSPHTSGGYNEQFF
>TRBV5-6|TRBJ2-7
CASSLPSRGQNEQYF
>TRBV9|TRBJ1-2
CASSIGQGAGYGYTF
>TRBV7-2|TRBJ1-3
CASSWDRDAGNTIYF